This T cell receptor (beta chain) was documented in a study of CD8 T cells in ankylosing spondylitis. Study conclusions and caveats: CD8+ by phenotype, disease-linked clones were relatively rare in peripheral blood. Reportedly, significant enrichment of disease-linked clones occurred in matched ankylosing spondylitis synovial fluid.

It was by quantitative 5'-RACE with molecular barcodes that TCR beta libraries were made. TCRdb re-called the 5' RACE reads through MiXCR, storing one row per CDR3 protein. The sample contains some 46,000 distinct CDR3 sequences, 11% of which appear only once. This clonotype was observed at least ten times. What it recognizes is unknown. Sequencing was done on a sample of blood, either unsorted or a sorted T cell fraction (not recorded which). This TCR was sampled from a male donor with ankylosing spondylitis or in good health (not recorded which).

The CDR3: CASSFGQGGTEAFF. CDR3 nucleotide sequence: TGTGCCAGCAGTTTCGGACAGGGAGGAACTGAAGCTTTCTTT. The V gene is TRBV12-3 or TRBV12-4, the J gene TRBJ1-1; TRBD1 matches at 8 bases. With V trimmed by 3 bases and J by 5 bases, 5 bases remained unmatched. This CDR3 comprises 14 residues.